The clone carrying this T cell receptor beta chain showed up just a few times. Graves' hyperthyroidism was deemed stable absent ophthalmopathy progression within 18 months. Patients were excluded because of uncontrolled infection, other autoimmune disease, pregnancy or lactation. Orbital computed tomography, thyroid ultrasound, serum thyroxine and TRAb, and clinical symptoms together informed the diagnoses. This entry is derived from a study of T cells in Graves' hyperthyroidism and ophthalmopathy. What was amplified from RNA transcripts were TCR beta CDR3 regions. TCR CDR3 underwent first-round RT-PCR with the HTBI primer set. TCRdb ran MiXCR on the multiplex PCR reads and lists one entry per CDR3 protein. The sample consists of some 700,000 distinct CDR3 sequences, around 15% of them appearing once. The receptor comes from a man aged 50 or older with Graves' hyperthyroidism. Sequencing was done on a sample of blood.

The CDR3 protein is CASSLEGNSYNEQFF. The CDR3 DNA sequence: TGCGCCAGCAGCTTGGAAGGTAACTCCTACAATGAGCAGTTCTTC. The rearrangement links TRBV5-1 to TRBJ2-1, with D unclear. CDR3 length: 15 amino acids. Per the germline V gene, CDR1 is SGHRS and CDR2 is YFSETQ. V lost 0 bases and J 0 bases, leaving 7 bases between the germline ends.